This TCR beta chain was sequenced for a study of blood T cell repertoires in COVID-19. Study overall: Researchers got acute and convalescent COVID-19 samples from the United States, Italy and Spain. T cells, B-cell-depleted T cells, or PBMCs supplied cDNA or gDNA.

Trimming took 1 base from V and 2 from J, leaving 10 bases between them. The CDR3 totals 15 residues. Germline V gene sequence: CDR1 SGHVS, CDR2 FNYEAQ. Source study methods: From reference gene primer amplification, estimates of nucleated cell counts were derived. Libraries were prepared by immunoSEQ multiplex PCR; TCRdb keeps only in-frame clonotypes and omits some of them. V and J calls and clone size come straight from that table; D and trimming were deduced from the DNA. The table includes about 12,000 clones, 55% to 85% detected once. Followed longitudinally, the Seattle patients had been enrolled during active infection.

The sequence was collected from a man aged 60 to 75 with COVID-19, enrolled during active disease. The sequenced sample was peripheral blood. The chain uses TRBV7-6 and TRBJ2-3; a weak D match, TRBD1 (5 bases). CDR3 loop: CASSLEYRNTDTQYF. CDR3 DNA sequence: TGTGCCAGCAGCTTAGAATACAGGAACACAGATACGCAGTATTTT.